The present TCR beta chain was sequenced within a study of shared clonotypes between healthy human individuals. Study overall: Serving as donors were two women and a few men, whose ages spanned 18 to 49.

There were only Caucasian adults among the donors, and all lived in Nashville, Tennessee. The CDR3 has 12 amino acids. Trimming removed 0 bases from V and 5 bases from J, with 5 bases in between. Germline V lookup: CDR1 SGHRS, CDR2 YFSETQ. The table came from immunoSEQ multiplex PCR; TCRdb's copy has only in-frame clones and leaves some out. The sample consists of 1.4 million or so clones, roughly 98.5% of them appearing once. With regard to this clone: The antigen is undetermined. The same CDR3 also results from other DNA sequences found in this sample.

Study observations and caveats: Several donors had roughly 5% of their naive CD4 clonotypes in common.

The source is a man between 25 and 39 years old in good health. V is TRBV5-1 and J is TRBJ1-2; D is possibly TRBD1 (5 bases). The sample taken for sequencing was naive CD4+ T cells sorted from blood. The subset: CD45RA+ positively selected. CDR3 coding DNA: TGCGCCAGCAGCTTGGGGACATATGGCTACACCTTC. Encoded protein: CASSLGTYGYTF.